This T cell receptor (beta chain) originates from a study of graft-versus-host responses after intestinal transplantation. Study-wide context: All of the recipients had induction that used anti-thymocyte globulin, then tacrolimus and steroids for approximately 3 years. Study-wide results and limits: Researchers found GvH clones in recipient marrow, and some showed up first in ileum or blood.

The CDR3 is 15 amino acids. Trimming took 3 bases from V and 0 from J; bases not matched to a gene: 1. Germline CDR1 and CDR2: MNHNS and SASEGT. Assay: immunoSEQ multiplex PCR; the TCRdb copy retains only in-frame clones and omits some. The sample shows about 12,000 clones, over 85% of them seen only once. A note on this clone: Its specificity is not known.

This sequence was found in a human patient who received an intestinal transplant, so some T cells may come from the graft donor. The sequencing used PBMCs, collected roughly 110 days after intestinal transplant. The genes are TRBV6-1 and TRBJ2-5; 10 nucleotides agree with TRBD1. The CDR3 protein is CASSEDRGNQETQYF. The DNA for the CDR3 is TGTGCCAGCAGTGAGGACAGGGGGAACCAAGAGACCCAGTACTTC.